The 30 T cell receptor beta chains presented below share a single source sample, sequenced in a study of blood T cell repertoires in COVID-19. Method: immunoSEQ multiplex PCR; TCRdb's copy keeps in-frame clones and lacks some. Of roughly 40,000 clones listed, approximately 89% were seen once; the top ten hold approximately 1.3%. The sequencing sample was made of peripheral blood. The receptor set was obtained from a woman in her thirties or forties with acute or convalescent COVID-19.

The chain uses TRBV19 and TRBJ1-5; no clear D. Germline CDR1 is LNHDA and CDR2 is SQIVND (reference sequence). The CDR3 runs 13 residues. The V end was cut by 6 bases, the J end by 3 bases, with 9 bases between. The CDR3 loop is CASSVSVNQPQHF. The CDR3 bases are TGTGCCAGTAGCGTTAGTGTCAATCAGCCCCAGCATTTT.

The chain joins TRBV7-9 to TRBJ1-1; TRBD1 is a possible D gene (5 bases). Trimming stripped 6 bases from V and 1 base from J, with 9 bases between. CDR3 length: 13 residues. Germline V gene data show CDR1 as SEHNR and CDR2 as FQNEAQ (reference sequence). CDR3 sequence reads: CASRGLRNTEAFF. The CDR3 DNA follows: TGTGCCAGCAGGGGACTTCGGAACACTGAAGCTTTCTTT.

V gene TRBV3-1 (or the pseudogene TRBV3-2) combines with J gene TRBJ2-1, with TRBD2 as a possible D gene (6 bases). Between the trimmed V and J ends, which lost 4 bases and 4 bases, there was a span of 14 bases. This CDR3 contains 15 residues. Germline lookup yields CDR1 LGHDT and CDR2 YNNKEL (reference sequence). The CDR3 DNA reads TGTGCCAGCAGCCCAAGGACCGGGGGTTACAATGAGCAGTTCTTC. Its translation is CASSPRTGGYNEQFF.

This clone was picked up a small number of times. The CDR3 protein is CASSLGEAFF. DNA of the CDR3: TGTGCCAGCAGTCTCGGGGAAGCTTTCTTT. The chain couples TRBV2 to TRBJ1-1, with D unresolved. V dropped 5 bases and J dropped 8 bases, with 6 bases sitting between them. This CDR3 contains 10 residues. Germline CDR1 SNHLY, CDR2 FYNNEI. Supplemented by reference TRBV2 and TRBJ1-1, the full variable domain reads EPEVTQTPSHQVTQMGQEVILRCVPISNHLYFYWYRQILGQKVEFLVSFYNNEISEKSEIFDDQFSVERPDGSNFTLKIRSTKLEDSAMYFCASSLGEAFFGQGTRLTVV.

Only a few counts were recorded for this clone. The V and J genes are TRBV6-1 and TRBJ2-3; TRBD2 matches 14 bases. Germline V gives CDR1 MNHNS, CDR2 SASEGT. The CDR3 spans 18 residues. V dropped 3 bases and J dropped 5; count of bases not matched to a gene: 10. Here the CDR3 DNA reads TGTGCCAGCAGTGACCCGGGACTAGCGGGGGAGAAGGAAGATACGCAGTATTTT. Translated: CASSDPGLAGEKEDTQYF.

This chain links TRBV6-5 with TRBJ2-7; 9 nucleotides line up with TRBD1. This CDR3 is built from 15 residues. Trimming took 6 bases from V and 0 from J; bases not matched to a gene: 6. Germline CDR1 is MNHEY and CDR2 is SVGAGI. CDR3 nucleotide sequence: TGTGCCAGCAGAAGGGGGACAGGGACCTCCTACGAGCAGTACTTC. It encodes CASRRGTGTSYEQYF.

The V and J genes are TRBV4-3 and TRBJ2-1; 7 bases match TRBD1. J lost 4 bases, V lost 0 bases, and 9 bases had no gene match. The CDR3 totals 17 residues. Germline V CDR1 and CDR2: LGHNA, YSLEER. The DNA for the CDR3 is TGCGCCAGCAGCCAAGATCTCACAGGGGTGGCATACAATGAGCAGTTCTTC. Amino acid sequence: CASSQDLTGVAYNEQFF.

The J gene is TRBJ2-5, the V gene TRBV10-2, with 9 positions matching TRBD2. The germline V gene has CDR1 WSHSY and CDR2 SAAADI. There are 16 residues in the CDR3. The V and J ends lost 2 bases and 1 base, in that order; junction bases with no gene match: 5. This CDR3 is CASSERSGGSQETQYF. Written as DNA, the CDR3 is TGCGCCAGCAGTGAGAGAAGCGGGGGGTCCCAAGAGACCCAGTACTTC.

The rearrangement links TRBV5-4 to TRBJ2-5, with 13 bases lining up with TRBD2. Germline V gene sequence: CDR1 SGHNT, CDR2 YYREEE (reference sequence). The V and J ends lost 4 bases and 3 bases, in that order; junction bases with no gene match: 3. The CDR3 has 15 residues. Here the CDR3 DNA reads TGTGCCAGCAGCCCGGGACTAGCGGGGAAAGAGACCCAGTACTTC. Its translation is CASSPGLAGKETQYF.

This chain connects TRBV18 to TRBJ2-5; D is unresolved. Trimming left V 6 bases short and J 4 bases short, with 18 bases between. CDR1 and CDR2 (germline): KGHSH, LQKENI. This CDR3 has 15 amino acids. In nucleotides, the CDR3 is TGTGCCAGCTCGCTTTTTGCCGGTAGTAGAGAGACCCAGTACTTC. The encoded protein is CASSLFAGSRETQYF.

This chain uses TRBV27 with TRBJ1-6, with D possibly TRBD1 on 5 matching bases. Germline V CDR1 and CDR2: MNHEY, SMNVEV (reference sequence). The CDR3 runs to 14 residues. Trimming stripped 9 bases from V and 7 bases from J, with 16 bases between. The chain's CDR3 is CASGGHALNSPLHF. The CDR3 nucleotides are TGTGCCAGTGGCGGACACGCGCTAAATTCACCCCTCCACTTT.

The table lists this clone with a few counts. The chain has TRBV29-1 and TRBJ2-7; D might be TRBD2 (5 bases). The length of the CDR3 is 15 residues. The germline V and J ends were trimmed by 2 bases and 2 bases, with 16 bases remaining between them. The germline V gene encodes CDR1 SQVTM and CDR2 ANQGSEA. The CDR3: CSVESGITSPYEQYF. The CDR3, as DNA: TGCAGCGTTGAATCCGGGATCACCTCCCCCTACGAGCAGTACTTC.

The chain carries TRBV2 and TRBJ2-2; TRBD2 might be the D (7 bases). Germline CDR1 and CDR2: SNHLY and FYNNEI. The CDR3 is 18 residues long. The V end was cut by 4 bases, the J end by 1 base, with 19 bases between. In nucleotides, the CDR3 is TGTGCCAGCAGTGTTTCCCTTGCCGGGGGGCAGAACACCGGGGAGCTGTTTTTT. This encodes CASSVSLAGGQNTGELFF.

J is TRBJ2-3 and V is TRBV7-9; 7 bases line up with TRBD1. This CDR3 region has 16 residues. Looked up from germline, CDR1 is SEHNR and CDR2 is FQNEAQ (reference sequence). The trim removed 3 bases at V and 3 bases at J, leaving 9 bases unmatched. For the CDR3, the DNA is TGTGCCAGCAGCTTGGGACAGTTCGGAAATACAGATACGCAGTATTTT. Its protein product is CASSLGQFGNTDTQYF.

The chain's CDR3 is CASSSAGTGISYEQYF. CDR3 DNA: TGTGCCAGCAGTTCCGCCGGGACAGGGATCTCCTACGAGCAGTACTTC. The chain combines TRBV6-5 with TRBJ2-7; 9 positions match TRBD1. V lost 4 bases to trimming and J lost 0 bases; unmatched junction nucleotides: 7. The CDR3 contains 16 residues. Germline V gene data show CDR1 as MNHEY and CDR2 as SVGAGI.

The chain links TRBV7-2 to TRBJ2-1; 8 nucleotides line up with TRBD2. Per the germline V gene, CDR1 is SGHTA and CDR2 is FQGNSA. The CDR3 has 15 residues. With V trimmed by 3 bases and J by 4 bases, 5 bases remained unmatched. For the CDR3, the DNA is TGTGCCAGCAGCTTCGCGGGGGGCCGGTACAATGAGCAGTTCTTC. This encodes CASSFAGGRYNEQFF.

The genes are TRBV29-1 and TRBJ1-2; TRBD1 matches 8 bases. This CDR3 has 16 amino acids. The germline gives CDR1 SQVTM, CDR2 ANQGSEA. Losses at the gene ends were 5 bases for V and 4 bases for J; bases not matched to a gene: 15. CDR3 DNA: TGCAGCGTTACCAGCGGGACAGGAGAAACCTCCTATGGCTACACCTTC. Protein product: CSVTSGTGETSYGYTF.

CDR3 loop: CASGPGGTDGYTF. The DNA for the CDR3 is TGTGCCAGTGGCCCAGGGGGCACGGATGGCTACACCTTC. The chain joins TRBV19 to TRBJ1-2; 8 bases match TRBD1. V was clipped by 8 bases and J by 6 bases; unmatched bases: 8. CDR1 is LNHDA, CDR2 SQIVND, per germline (reference sequence). The CDR3 loop spans 13 amino acids.

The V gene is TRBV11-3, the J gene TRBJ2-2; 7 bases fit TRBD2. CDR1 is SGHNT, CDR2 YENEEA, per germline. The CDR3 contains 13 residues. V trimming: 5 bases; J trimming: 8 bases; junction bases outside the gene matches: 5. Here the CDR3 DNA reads TGTGCCAGCAGCAATCTAGCGGCGGGGGAGCTGTTTTTT. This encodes CASSNLAAGELFF.

The CDR3 DNA reads as TGCGCCAGCAGCCAAATGGGGACTAGCGGGAGTCAATACGAGCAGTACTTC. Protein: CASSQMGTSGSQYEQYF. This rearrangement joins TRBV4-1 to TRBJ2-7; 14 bases are a match to TRBD2. The CDR3 is 17 residues long. Germline V gene sequence: CDR1 MGHRA, CDR2 YSYEKL. J lost 4 bases, V lost 2 bases, and 7 bases had no gene match.

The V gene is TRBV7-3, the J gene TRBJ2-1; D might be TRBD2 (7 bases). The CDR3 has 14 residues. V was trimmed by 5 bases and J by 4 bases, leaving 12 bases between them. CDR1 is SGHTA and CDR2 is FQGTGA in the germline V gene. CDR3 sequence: CASSREGGYNEQFF. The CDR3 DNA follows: TGTGCCAGCAGCCGCGAGGGGGGGTACAATGAGCAGTTCTTC.

The CDR3 is CASSLARDRVYGYTF. The CDR3 DNA follows: TGTGCCAGCAGCTTAGCCCGGGACAGGGTCTATGGCTACACCTTC. The V call is TRBV7-2, the J call TRBJ1-2, with 9 positions matching TRBD1. The length of the CDR3 is 15 residues. The germline V gene encodes CDR1 SGHTA and CDR2 FQGNSA. The trim removed 0 bases at V and 4 bases at J, leaving 3 bases unmatched.

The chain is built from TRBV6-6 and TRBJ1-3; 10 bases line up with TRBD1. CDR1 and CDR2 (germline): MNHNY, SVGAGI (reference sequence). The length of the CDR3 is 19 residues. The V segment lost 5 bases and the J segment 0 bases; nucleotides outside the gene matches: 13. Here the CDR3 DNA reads TGTGCCAGCAGTCCATACCCTCCGGGACAGGGGATCTCTGGAAACACCATATATTTT. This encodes CASSPYPPGQGISGNTIYF.

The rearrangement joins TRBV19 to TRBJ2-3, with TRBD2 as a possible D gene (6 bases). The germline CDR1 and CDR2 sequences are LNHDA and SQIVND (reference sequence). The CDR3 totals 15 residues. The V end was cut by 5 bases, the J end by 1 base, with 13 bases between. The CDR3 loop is CASSSKGGGTDTQYF. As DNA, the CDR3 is TGTGCCAGTAGTTCCAAAGGCGGGGGCACAGATACGCAGTATTTT.

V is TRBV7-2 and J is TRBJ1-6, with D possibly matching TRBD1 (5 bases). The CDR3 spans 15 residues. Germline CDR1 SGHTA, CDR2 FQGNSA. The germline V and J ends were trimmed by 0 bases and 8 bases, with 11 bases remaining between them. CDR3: CASSLARQGDSPLHF. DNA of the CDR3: TGTGCCAGCAGCTTAGCGCGGCAGGGCGATTCACCCCTCCACTTT.

CDR3 region: CASSGGRVGTDTQYF. CDR3 nucleotides: TGTGCCAGTAGTGGCGGGAGAGTGGGCACAGATACGCAGTATTTT. The chain is built from TRBV19 and TRBJ2-3, with TRBD2 matching over 7 bases. The CDR3 runs to 15 residues. Germline values: CDR1 LNHDA, CDR2 SQIVND (reference sequence). Trimming cost V 5 bases and J 1 base; bases outside gene matches: 6.

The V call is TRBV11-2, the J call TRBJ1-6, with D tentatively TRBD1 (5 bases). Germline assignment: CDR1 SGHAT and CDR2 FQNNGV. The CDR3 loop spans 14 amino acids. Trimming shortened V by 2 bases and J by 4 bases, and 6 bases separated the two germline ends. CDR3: CASSLQGYNSPLHF. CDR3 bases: TGTGCCAGCAGCTTACAGGGTTATAATTCACCCCTCCACTTT.

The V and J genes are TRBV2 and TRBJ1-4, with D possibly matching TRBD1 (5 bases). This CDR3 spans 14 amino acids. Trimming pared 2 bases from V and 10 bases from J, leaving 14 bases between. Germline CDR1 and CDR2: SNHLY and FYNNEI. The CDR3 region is CASSEIGGDGKLFF. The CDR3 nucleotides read TGTGCCAGCAGTGAAATTGGAGGGGACGGAAAACTGTTTTTT.

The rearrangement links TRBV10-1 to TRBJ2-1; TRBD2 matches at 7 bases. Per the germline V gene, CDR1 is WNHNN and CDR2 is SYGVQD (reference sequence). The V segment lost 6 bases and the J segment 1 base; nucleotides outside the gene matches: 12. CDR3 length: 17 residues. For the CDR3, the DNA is TGCGCCAGCAGCGTCGCGACTAGCAGTGGATCCTACAATGAGCAGTTCTTC. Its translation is CASSVATSSGSYNEQFF.

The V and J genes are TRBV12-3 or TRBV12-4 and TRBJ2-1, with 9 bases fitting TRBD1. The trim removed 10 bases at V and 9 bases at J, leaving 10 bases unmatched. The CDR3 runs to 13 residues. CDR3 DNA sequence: TGTGCCACCCGGACAGGGGAGCGTGGTGAGCAGTTCTTC. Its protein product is CATRTGERGEQFF.